Detailed here is one T cell receptor (beta chain). Its cognate antigen has yet to be identified. No base-level quality is on record; no much larger clone is a single base apart. The CDR3 measures 13 amino acids from cysteine to phenylalanine. Only CDR3 DNA is held: 39 bases, read in frame from base 1. Deletion took 6 bases off V and 9 bases off J, with a span of 14 bases between the germline ends. For CDR1 and CDR2, the germline V gene lists MDHEN and SYDVKM. These data come from a study of CD8 T cells in Susac syndrome (dated by TCRdb to the late 2010s). Describing the broader study: Whether CD8+ T cell activation and differentiation in Susac syndrome was antigen driven was tested using repertoire sequencing. CD8+ T cell repertoire clonality was compared between eleven to twelve healthy donors, approximately 14 Susac syndrome patients and roughly 15 multiple sclerosis patients.

RNA was extracted with the RNeasy kit and roughly 0.45 to 1 ug was reverse transcribed using random hexamers. The immunoSEQ multiplex PCR assay, which covers 54 Vbeta and 13 Jbeta segments, was used to amplify TCR beta CDR3 regions. PCR amplification bias was corrected using a synthetic template baseline for primer optimization and computational correction. The authors processed their data as follows. Reads were annotated to V, D and J genes per IMGT and analyzed with immunoSEQ Analyzer, keeping only productive sequences. Clonality was calculated as one minus the Shannon entropy normalized by log2 of the number of productive unique sequences. For each patient and control, public and private clones were evaluated within the 100 most prevalent clones. A clone was defined as Susac-specific if it was absent from the healthy and MS cohorts, from roughly 1,000 published viral clones and from other ImmuneACCESS disease sequences. The public sequencing data were trimmed at Q25 with fastp and processed into clonotypes with MiXCR by TCRdb, which kept only in-frame beta chains. Each entry is one CDR3 protein sequence, shown with its most common DNA and genes. The V and J calls and clone size are TCRdb's, not the authors'. The sample has some 300,000 distinct CDR3 sequences on record, around 89% of them singletons. Less than 0.2% of the sample comes from the top ten.

Peripheral blood CD8+ and CD4+ T cells from healthy donors, Susac syndrome patients and multiple sclerosis patients were profiled using high-throughput TCR beta sequencing. Multiple sclerosis controls were treatment-naive patients with stable or active relapsing-remitting disease fulfilling revised McDonald criteria. CD8+ TEMRA cells were enriched by FACS, while bulk CD8+ and CD4+ T cells were purified by magnetic negative isolation. Blood was collected in EDTA tubes and processed within 24 hours, with PBMCs isolated through density gradient centrifugation. PBMCs intended for TCR sequencing were frozen in liquid nitrogen and were later thawed in a 37 degrees C water bath. The sorted or isolated CD4+, CD8+ and CD8+ TEMRA cells reached a purity of at least 90%. The full study reports these points: The TCR sequencing and HLA analysis was acknowledged to have included a relatively small number of individuals.

The source material was CD8+ T cells from PBMCs. The sequence is built from TRBV28 and TRBJ2-2, with the D gene call left open. This receptor was obtained from a human donor with multiple sclerosis. The CDR3 here reads CASSEAEGWELFF. The nucleotides read TGTGCCAGCAGCGAGGCGGAAGGTTGGGAGCTGTTTTTT.